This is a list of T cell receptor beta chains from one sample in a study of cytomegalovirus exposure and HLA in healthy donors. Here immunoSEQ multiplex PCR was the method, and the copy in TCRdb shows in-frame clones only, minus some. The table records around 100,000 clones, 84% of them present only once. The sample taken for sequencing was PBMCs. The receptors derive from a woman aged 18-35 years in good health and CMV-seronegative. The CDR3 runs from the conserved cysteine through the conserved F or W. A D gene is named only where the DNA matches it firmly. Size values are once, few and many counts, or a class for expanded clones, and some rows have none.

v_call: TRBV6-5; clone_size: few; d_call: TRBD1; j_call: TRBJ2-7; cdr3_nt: TGTGCCAGCAGTACCCGACAGGGGTTCTACGAGCAGTACTTC; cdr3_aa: CASSTRQGFYEQYF
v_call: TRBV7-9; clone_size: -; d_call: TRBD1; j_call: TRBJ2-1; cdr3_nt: TGTGCCAGCAGCTTAGGCTGGGGGACAGGCTCCTACAATGAGCAGTTCTTC; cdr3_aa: CASSLGWGTGSYNEQFF
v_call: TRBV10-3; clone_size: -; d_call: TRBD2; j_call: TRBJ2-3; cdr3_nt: TGTGCCATCAGCGCTAGCGGGGCGAACACAGATACGCAGTATTTT; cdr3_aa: CAISASGANTDTQYF
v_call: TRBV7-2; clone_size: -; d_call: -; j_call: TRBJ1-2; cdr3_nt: TGTGCCAGCAGCTTGGGGCCCGGCGGCTATGGCTACACCTTC; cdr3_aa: CASSLGPGGYGYTF
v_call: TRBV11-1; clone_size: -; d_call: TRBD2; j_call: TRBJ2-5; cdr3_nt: TGTGCCAGCAGCCGAACGACCGGGACTAGCGGGGGGTCCCAAGAGACCCAGTACTTC; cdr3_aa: CASSRTTGTSGGSQETQYF
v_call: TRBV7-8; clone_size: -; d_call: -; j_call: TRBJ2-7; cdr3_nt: TGTGCCAGCAGCCAAGAGGGTCTGGACCCCTCCTACGAGCAGTACTTC; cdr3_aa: CASSQEGLDPSYEQYF
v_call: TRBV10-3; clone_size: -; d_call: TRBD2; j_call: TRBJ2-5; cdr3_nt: TGTGCCATCAGTGGTCCGACTAGCGGAAAAATGTACCAAGAGACCCAGTACTTC; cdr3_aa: CAISGPTSGKMYQETQYF
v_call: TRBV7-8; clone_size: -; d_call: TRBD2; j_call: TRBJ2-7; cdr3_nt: TGTGCCAGCAGCAAACCAACATATCTGACAGCGGGAGCCCACGAGCAGTACTTC; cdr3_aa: CASSKPTYLTAGAHEQYF
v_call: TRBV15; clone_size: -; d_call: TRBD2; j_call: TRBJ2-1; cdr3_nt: TGTGCCACCAGGGACAGCGGGGGGGACTCCAATGAGCAGTTCTTC; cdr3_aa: CATRDSGGDSNEQFF
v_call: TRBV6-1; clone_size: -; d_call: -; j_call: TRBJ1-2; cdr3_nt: TGTGCCAGCAGTGAAGGATCAGGAAAGGATGGCTACACCTTC; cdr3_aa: CASSEGSGKDGYTF
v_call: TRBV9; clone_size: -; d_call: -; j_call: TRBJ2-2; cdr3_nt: TGTGCCAGCAGCGTACGGGGGAAGAACACCGGGGAGCTGTTTTTT; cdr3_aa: CASSVRGKNTGELFF
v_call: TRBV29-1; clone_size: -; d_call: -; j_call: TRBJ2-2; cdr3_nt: TGCAGCGTTGAAGTTTGGGGACCCGGGAGTTCGGTTCCCGGGGAGCTGTTTTTT; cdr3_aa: CSVEVWGPGSSVPGELFF
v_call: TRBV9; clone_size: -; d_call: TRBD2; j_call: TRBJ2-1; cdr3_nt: TGTGCCAGCAGCCTGTCGGCGCGGGAGGACAATGAGCAGTTCTTC; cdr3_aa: CASSLSAREDNEQFF
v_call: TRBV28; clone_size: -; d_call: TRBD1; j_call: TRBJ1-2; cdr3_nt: TGTGCCAGCAGGCAGACAGGGGCACCTAACTATGGCTACACCTTC; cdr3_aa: CASRQTGAPNYGYTF
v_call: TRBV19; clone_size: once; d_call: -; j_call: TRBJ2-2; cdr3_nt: TGTGCCAGTAGTATCGGAGTGGGCGGGGAGCTGTTTTTT; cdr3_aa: CASSIGVGGELFF
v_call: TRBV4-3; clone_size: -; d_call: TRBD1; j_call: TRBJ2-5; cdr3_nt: TGCGCCAGCAGCCAAGGTTGGGACAGCCAAGAGACCCAGTACTTC; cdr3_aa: CASSQGWDSQETQYF
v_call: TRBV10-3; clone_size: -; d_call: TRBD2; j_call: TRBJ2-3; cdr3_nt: TGTGCCATCAGTGAGTCAGGAGCGGGGGGGCAAGATACGCAGTATTTT; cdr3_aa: CAISESGAGGQDTQYF
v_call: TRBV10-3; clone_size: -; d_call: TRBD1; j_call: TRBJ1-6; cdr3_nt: TGTGCCATCAGAGGGGGACAGATTAATTCACCCCTCCACTTT; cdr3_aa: CAIRGGQINSPLHF
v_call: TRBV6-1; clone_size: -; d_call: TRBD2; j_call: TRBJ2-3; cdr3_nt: TGTGCCAGCAGTTTAATAGCGGGAGTGGTGGATACGCAGTATTTT; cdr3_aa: CASSLIAGVVDTQYF
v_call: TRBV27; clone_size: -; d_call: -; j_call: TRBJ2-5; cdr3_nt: TGTGCCAGCAGTTTTTTGGGAAACGGGGAGCAGTACTTC; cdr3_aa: CASSFLGNGEQYF
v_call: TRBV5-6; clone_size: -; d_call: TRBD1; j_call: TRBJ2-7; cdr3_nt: TGTGCCAGCAGCTTGACAGGGGTTGGCGAGCAGTACTTC; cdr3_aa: CASSLTGVGEQYF
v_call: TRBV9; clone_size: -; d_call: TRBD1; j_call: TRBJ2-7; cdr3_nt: TGTGCCAGCAGCGTAGCCCCACAGGGGGTCTCCTACGAGCAGTACTTC; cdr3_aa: CASSVAPQGVSYEQYF
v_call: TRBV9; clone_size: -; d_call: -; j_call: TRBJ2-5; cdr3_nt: TGTGCCAGCAGCGTAGAGGACAGCACCGAGACCCAGTACTTC; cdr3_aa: CASSVEDSTETQYF
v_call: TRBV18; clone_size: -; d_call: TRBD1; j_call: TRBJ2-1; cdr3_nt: TGTGCCAGCTCACCACTTGGGACAGGGGGCTCCTACAATGAGCAGTTCTTC; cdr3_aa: CASSPLGTGGSYNEQFF
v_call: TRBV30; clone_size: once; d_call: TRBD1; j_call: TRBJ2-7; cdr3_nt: TGTGCCTGGAGTAGGGCAGGGGGAGACTACGAGCAGTACTTC; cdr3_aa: CAWSRAGGDYEQYF
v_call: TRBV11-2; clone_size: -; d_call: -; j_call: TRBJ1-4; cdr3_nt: TGTGCCAGCAGCCCGCATCCGGGGGGGGATGAAAAACTGTTTTTT; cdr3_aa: CASSPHPGGDEKLFF
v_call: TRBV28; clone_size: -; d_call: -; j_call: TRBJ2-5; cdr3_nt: TGTGCCAGCAGTACCCGAGGAGTAGGAATGGAGACCCAGTACTTC; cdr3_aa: CASSTRGVGMETQYF
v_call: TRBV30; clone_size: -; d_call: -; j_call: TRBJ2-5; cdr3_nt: TGTGCCTGGAGTCCGCGAGAGACCCAGTACTTC; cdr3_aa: CAWSPRETQYF
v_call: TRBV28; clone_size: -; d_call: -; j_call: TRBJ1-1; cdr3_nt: TGTGCCAGCAGTTTTTCCTTAAGAACAGGGTTTCTTGAGGAGAACACTGAAGCTTTCTTT; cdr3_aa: CASSFSLRTGFLEENTEAFF
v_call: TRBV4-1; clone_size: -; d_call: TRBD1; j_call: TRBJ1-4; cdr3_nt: TGCGCCAGCAGCCCAGCTCCCCGGGACAGTAATGAAAAACTGTTTTTT; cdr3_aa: CASSPAPRDSNEKLFF
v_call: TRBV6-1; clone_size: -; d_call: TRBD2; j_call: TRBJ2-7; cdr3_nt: TGTGCCAGCAGTGAAGCGGCGGGGGGAACCTACGAGCAGTACTTC; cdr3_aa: CASSEAAGGTYEQYF
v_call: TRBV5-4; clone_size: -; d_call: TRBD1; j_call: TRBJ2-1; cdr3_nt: TGTGCCAGCAGTCGACCCGGGACAGGGAATGAGCAGTTCTTC; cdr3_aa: CASSRPGTGNEQFF
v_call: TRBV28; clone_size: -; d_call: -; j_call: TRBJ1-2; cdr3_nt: TGTGCCAGCAGAGTTTATTGGGGGGGGCGAGGAATTAAAAACTATGGCTACACCTTC; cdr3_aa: CASRVYWGGRGIKNYGYTF
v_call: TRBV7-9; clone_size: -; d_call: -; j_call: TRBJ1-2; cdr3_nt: TGTGCCAGCAGCTTTAGTGTTGGCGGAAACTATGGCTACACCTTC; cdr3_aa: CASSFSVGGNYGYTF
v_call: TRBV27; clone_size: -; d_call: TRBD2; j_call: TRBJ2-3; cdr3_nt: TGTGCCAGCAGTCCCCGGCCGCTAGCGGGCACAGATACGCAGTATTTT; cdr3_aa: CASSPRPLAGTDTQYF
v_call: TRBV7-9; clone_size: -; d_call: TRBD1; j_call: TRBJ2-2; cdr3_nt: TGTTCCAGCAGCTCCTGGACAGGGGGTAACACCGGGGAGCTGTTTTTT; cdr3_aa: CSSSSWTGGNTGELFF
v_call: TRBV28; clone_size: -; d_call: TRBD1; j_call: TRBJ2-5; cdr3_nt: TGTGCCAGCAGTATCAGACAGGGTAAAGAGACCCAGTACTTC; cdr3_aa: CASSIRQGKETQYF
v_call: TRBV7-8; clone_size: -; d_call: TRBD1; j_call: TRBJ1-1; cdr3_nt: TGTGCCAGCAGCCCTGGGACAGGGGGCTCGAACACTGAAGCTTTCTTT; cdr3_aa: CASSPGTGGSNTEAFF
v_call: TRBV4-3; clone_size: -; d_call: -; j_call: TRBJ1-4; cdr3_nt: TGCGCCAGCAGCCAAGTTAGAGCCACAACTAATGAAAAACTGTTTTTT; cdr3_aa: CASSQVRATTNEKLFF
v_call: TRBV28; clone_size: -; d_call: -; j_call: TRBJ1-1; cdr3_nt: TGTGCCAGCAGTTTATTTTCTGAAGGGGGTAGCACTGAAGCTTTCTTT; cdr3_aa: CASSLFSEGGSTEAFF
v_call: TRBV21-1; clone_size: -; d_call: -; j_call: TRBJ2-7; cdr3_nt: TGTGCCAGCAGCAATAGTAAGATCGGGGACAGGGGGCATTTTCAGTACTTC; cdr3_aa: CASSNSKIGDRGHFQYF
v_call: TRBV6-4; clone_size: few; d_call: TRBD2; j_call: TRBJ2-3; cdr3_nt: TGTGCCAGCAGTGAACTAGCGGGAGGGAACACAGATACGCAGTATTTT; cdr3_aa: CASSELAGGNTDTQYF
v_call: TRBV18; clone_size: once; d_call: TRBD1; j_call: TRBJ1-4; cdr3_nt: TGTGCCAGCTCACCGGACAGGGGTAATGAAAAACTGTTTTTT; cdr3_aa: CASSPDRGNEKLFF
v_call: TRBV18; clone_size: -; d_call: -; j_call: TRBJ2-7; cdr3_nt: TGTGCCAGCTCACCAGTCCGAGGGTTGGACGAGCAGTACTTC; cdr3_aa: CASSPVRGLDEQYF
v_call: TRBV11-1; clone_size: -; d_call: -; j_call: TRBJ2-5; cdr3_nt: TGTGCCAGCGGAGACAGAGACCAAGAGACCCAGTACTTC; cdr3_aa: CASGDRDQETQYF
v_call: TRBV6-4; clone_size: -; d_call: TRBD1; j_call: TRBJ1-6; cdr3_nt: TGTGCCAGCAGTGACTCAACTACAGGGGGACCCCTCCACTTT; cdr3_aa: CASSDSTTGGPLHF
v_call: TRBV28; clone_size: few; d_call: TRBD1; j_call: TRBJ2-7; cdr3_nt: TGTGCCAGCAGTCGGACAGGGGCCTACTACGAGCAGTACTTC; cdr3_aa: CASSRTGAYYEQYF
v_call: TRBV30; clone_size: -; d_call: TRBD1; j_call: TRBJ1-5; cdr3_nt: TGTGCCTGGAGCCCACGGACAGGGGGCGTCTTTCGCAATCAGCCCCAGCATTTT; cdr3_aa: CAWSPRTGGVFRNQPQHF
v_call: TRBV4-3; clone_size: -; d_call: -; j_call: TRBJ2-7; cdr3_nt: TGCGCCAGCAGCCAAGGACTATCCTACGAGCAGTACTTC; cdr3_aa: CASSQGLSYEQYF
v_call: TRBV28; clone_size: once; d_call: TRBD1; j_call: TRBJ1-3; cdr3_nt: TGTGCCAGCAGTACCCGGACAGGGGTGATCGGAAGCACCATATATTTT; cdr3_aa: CASSTRTGVIGSTIYF
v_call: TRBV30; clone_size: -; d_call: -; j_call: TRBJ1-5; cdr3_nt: TGTGCCTGGAGTTTCAGACAGTATAATCAGCCCCAGCATTTT; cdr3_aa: CAWSFRQYNQPQHF
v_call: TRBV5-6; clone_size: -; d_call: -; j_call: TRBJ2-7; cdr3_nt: TGTGCCAGCAGCTCGGACACCTACGAGCAGTACTTC; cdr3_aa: CASSSDTYEQYF